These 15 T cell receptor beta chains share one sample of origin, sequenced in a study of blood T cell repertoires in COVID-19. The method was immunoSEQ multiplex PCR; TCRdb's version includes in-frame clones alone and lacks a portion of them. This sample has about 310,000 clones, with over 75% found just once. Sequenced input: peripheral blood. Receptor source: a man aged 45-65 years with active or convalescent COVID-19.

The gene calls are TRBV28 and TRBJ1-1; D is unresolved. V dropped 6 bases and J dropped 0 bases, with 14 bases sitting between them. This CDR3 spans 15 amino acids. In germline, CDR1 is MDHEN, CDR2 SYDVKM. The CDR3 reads CASSPSGFMNTEAFF. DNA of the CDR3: TGTGCCAGCAGCCCTAGTGGGTTCATGAACACTGAAGCTTTCTTT. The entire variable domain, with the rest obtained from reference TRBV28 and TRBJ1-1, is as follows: DVKVTQSSRYLVKRTGEKVFLECVQDMDHENMFWYRQDPGLGLRLIYFSYDVKMKEKGDIPEGYSVSREKKERFSLILESASTNQTSMYLCASSPSGFMNTEAFFGQGTRLTVV.

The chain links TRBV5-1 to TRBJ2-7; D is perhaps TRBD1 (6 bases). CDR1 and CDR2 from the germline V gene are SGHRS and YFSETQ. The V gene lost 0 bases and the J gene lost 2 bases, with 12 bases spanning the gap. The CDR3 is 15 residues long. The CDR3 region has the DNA TGCGCCAGCAGCTTGGCCGAGGGGGTTCCCTACGAGCAGTACTTC. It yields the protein CASSLAEGVPYEQYF.

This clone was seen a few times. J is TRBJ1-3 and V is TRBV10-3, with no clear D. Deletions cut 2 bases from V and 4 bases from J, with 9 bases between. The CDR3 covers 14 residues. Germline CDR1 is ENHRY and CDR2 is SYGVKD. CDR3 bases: TGTGCCATCAGTGAGGGCCCTAGGGGAAACACCATATATTTT. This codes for CAISEGPRGNTIYF.

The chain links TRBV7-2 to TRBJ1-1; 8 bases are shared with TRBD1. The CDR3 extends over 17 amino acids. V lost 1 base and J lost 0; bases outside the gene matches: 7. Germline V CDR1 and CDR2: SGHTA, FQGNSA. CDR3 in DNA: TGTGCCAGCAGCTTAGGTCTCAGGGGGCTATTGAACACTGAAGCTTTCTTT. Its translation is CASSLGLRGLLNTEAFF. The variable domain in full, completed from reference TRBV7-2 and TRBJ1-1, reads GAGVSQSPSNKVTEKGKDVELRCDPISGHTALYWYRQSLGQGLEFLIYFQGNSAPDKSGLPSDRFSAERTGGSVSTLTIQRTQQEDSAVYLCASSLGLRGLLNTEAFFGQGTRLTVV.

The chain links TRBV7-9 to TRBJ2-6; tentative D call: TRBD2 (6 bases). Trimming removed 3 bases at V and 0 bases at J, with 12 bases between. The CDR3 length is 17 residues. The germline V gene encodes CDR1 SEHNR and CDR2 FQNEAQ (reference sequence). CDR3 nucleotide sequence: TGTGCCAGCAGCTTCTGGGAGGTTTCCTCTGGGGCCAACGTCCTGACTTTC. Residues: CASSFWEVSSGANVLTF.

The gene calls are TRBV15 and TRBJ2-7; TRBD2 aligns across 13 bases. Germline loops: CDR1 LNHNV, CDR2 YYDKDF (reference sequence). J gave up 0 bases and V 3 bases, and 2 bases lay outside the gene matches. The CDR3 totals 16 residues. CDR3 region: CATSRTSGGSSYEQYF. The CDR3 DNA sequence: TGTGCCACCAGCAGGACTAGCGGGGGGAGCTCCTACGAGCAGTACTTC.

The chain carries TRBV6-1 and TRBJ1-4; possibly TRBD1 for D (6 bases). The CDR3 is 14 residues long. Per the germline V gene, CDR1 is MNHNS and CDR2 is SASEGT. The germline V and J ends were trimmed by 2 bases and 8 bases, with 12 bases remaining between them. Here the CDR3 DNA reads TGTGCCAGCAGTGAACAGGGGATCGGCGAAAAACTGTTTTTT. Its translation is CASSEQGIGEKLFF.

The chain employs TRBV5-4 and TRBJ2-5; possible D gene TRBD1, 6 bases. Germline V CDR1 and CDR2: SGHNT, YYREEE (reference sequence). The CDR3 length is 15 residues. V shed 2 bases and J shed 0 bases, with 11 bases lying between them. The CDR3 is CASSFRQDYQETQYF. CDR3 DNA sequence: TGTGCCAGCAGCTTCAGACAGGACTACCAAGAGACCCAGTACTTC.

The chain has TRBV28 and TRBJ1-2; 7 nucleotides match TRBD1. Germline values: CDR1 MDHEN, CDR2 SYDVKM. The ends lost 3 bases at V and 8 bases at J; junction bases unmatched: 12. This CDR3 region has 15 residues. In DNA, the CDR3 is TGTGCCAGCAGTTTTGAGGGGGCTAACGTTCGCGGCTACACCTTC. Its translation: CASSFEGANVRGYTF.

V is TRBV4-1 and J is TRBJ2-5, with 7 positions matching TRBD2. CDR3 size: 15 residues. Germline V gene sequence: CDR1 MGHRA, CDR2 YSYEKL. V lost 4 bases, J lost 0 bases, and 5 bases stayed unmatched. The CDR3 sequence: CASSRFSGYQETQYF. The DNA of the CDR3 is TGCGCCAGCAGCCGGTTTAGCGGGTACCAAGAGACCCAGTACTTC.

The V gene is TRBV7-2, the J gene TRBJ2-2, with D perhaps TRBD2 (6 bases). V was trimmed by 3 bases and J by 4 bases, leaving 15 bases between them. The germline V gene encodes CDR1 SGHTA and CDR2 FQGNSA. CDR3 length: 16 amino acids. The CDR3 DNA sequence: TGTGCCAGCAGCTTGGCCCCTACAGCGGGCACCGGGGAGCTGTTTTTT. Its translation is CASSLAPTAGTGELFF.

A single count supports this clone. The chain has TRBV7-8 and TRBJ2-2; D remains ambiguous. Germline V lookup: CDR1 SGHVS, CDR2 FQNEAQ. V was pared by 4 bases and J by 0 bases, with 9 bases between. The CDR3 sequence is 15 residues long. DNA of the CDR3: TGTGCCAGCAGCTGGAATCTAGCGAACACCGGGGAGCTGTTTTTT. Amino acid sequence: CASSWNLANTGELFF.

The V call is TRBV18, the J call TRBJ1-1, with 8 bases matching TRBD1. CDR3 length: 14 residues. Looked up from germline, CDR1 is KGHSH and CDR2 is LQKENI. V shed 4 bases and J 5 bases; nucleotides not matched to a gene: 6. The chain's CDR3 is CASSLRGLETEAFF. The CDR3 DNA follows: TGTGCCAGCTCACTCAGGGGGCTCGAAACTGAAGCTTTCTTT.

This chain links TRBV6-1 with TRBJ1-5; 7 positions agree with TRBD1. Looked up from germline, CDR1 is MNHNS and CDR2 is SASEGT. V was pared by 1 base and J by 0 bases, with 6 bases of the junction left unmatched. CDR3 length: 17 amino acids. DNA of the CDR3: TGTGCCAGCAGTGAAGGGACAGGACTAAATAGCAATCAGCCCCAGCATTTT. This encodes CASSEGTGLNSNQPQHF.

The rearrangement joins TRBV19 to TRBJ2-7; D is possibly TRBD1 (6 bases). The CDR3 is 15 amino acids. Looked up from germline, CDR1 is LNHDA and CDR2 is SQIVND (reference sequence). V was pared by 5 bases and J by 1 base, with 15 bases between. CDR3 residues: CASSPPRGRSYEQYF. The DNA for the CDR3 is TGTGCCAGTAGTCCTCCCAGGGGACGGTCCTACGAGCAGTACTTC.